A single sample is the source of the 18 T cell receptor beta chains below, sequenced in a study of T cells and copy number aberrations in small-cell lung cancer. Libraries were prepared by immunoSEQ multiplex PCR; TCRdb keeps only in-frame clonotypes and omits some of them. In the table there are 2,500 to 3,000 clones, approximately 79% of which are singletons. Sequencing used normal tissue next to the tumor. The receptors here all came from a man between 40 and 49 years old with small cell lung cancer.

The V and J genes are TRBV12-5 and TRBJ2-2; D gene uncertain. Trimming removed 0 bases at V and 8 bases at J, with 10 bases between. Germline V lookup: CDR1 LGHNT, CDR2 FRNRAP. The CDR3 contains 14 residues. CDR3 nucleotides: TGTGCTAGTGGTTTGGTACGAAGTGGAGGGGAGCTGTTTTTT. This codes for CASGLVRSGGELFF.

V is TRBV4-3 and J is TRBJ1-2, with D maybe TRBD1 (6 bases). Germline V lookup: CDR1 LGHNA, CDR2 YSLEER. CDR3 length: 14 amino acids. Trimming removed 1 base from V and 5 bases from J, with 11 bases in between. CDR3 region: CASSQAQQGYGYTF. CDR3 bases: TGCGCCAGCAGCCAAGCCCAACAGGGTTATGGCTACACCTTC.

The rearrangement joins TRBV10-3 to TRBJ1-1; 9 bases map to TRBD1. The CDR3 has 14 amino acids. CDR1 and CDR2 (germline): ENHRY, SYGVKD. With V trimmed by 4 bases and J by 5 bases, 5 bases remained unmatched. The CDR3 reads CAISGDRGRTEAFF. The CDR3 DNA sequence: TGTGCCATCAGTGGCGACAGGGGGAGAACTGAAGCTTTCTTT.

This clone came up a few times. The genes are TRBV28 and TRBJ1-1; 8 bases fit TRBD1. The CDR3 length is 11 residues. Germline CDR1 reads MDHEN; CDR2 reads SYDVKM. Germline trimming cut 3 bases from V and 12 bases from J; bases unmatched to any gene: 3. CDR3 coding DNA: TGTGCCAGCAGTTTTGACAGGGGAACTTTCTTT. As protein: CASSFDRGTFF.

This sequence joins TRBV6-6 and TRBJ2-1, with 12 bases aligning to TRBD2. Germline trimming cut 5 bases from V and 3 bases from J; bases unmatched to any gene: 5. CDR3 length: 16 amino acids. Looked up from germline, CDR1 is MNHNY and CDR2 is SVGAGI (reference sequence). The CDR3: CASSPTSGRFYNEQFF. DNA for the CDR3: TGTGCCAGCAGTCCAACTAGCGGGAGGTTCTACAATGAGCAGTTCTTC.

This chain uses TRBV6-1 with TRBJ1-1; D unresolved. The length of the CDR3 is 13 residues. V dropped 2 bases and J dropped 6 bases, with 10 bases sitting between them. Germline V gives CDR1 MNHNS, CDR2 SASEGT. CDR3 sequence: CASSEFRLAEAFF. The CDR3 DNA follows: TGTGCCAGCAGTGAATTCCGGTTGGCTGAAGCTTTCTTT.

This clone was seen only a few times. The V and J genes are TRBV18 and TRBJ2-2; no reliable D call. Germline loops: CDR1 KGHSH, CDR2 LQKENI. Trimming removed 5 bases at V and 6 bases at J, with 13 bases between. This CDR3 region has 14 residues. The CDR3 is CASSIVRAAGELFF. Here the CDR3 DNA reads TGTGCCAGCTCAATCGTTCGTGCGGCCGGGGAGCTGTTTTTT.

This rearrangement joins TRBV14 to TRBJ1-5; 7 bases map to TRBD1. The CDR3 runs to 14 residues. CDR1 and CDR2 (germline): SGHDN, FVKESK. V shed 5 bases and J 5 bases; nucleotides not matched to a gene: 6. The CDR3 DNA reads as TGTGCCAGCAGCTCGGGGACAGTTCATCAGCCCCAGCATTTT. Translating it yields CASSSGTVHQPQHF. Complete variable domain (other parts from reference TRBV14 and TRBJ1-5): EAGVTQFPSHSVIEKGQTVTLRCDPISGHDNLYWYRRVMGKEIKFLLHFVKESKQDESGMPNNRFLAERTGGTYSTLKVQPAELEDSGVYFCASSSGTVHQPQHFGDGTRLSIL.

This sequence joins TRBV5-1 and TRBJ2-3; 7 bases line up with TRBD2. The CDR3 sequence is 14 residues long. The germline gives CDR1 SGHRS, CDR2 YFSETQ. J gave up 2 bases and V 6 bases, and 6 bases lay outside the gene matches. CDR3 nucleotides: TGCGCCAGCACCACGGGGGGACTCACAGATACGCAGTATTTT. It yields the protein CASTTGGLTDTQYF.

The chain carries TRBV2 and TRBJ2-2, with 8 nucleotides matching TRBD1. This CDR3 contains 15 residues. The germline CDR1 and CDR2 sequences are SNHLY and FYNNEI. V gave up 7 bases and J gave up 5 bases; unmatched junction bases: 9. The CDR3 region has the DNA TGTGCCAGCACCCAAGGACAGGGTAGGACCGGGGAGCTGTTTTTT. Translated: CASTQGQGRTGELFF.

This chain connects TRBV6-5 to TRBJ2-5; 11 nucleotides align to TRBD2. The CDR3 loop spans 14 amino acids. V gave up 5 bases and J gave up 5 bases; unmatched junction bases: 4. Germline CDR1 and CDR2: MNHEY and SVGAGI. CDR3 sequence: CASSRSGRAETQYF. The CDR3 DNA follows: TGTGCCAGCAGTCGTAGCGGGAGGGCTGAGACCCAGTACTTC.

CDR3 protein: CASSFYGSYNEQFF. The CDR3 DNA sequence: TGCGCCAGCAGCTTTTATGGCTCCTACAATGAGCAGTTCTTC. The chain links TRBV5-1 to TRBJ2-1; D is unclear. Per the germline V gene, CDR1 is SGHRS and CDR2 is YFSETQ. The CDR3 is 14 amino acids. V gave up 2 bases and J gave up 0 bases, with 6 bases separating them. Variable domain in full (rest from reference TRBV5-1 and TRBJ2-1): KAGVTQTPRYLIKTRGQQVTLSCSPISGHRSVSWYQQTPGQGLQFLFEYFSETQRNKGNFPGRFSGRQFSNSRSEMNVSTLELGDSALYLCASSFYGSYNEQFFGPGTRLTVL.

A few counts support this clone. The V gene is TRBV4-3, the J gene TRBJ2-7; 9 bases fit TRBD2. Germline CDR1 LGHNA, CDR2 YSLEER. The CDR3 runs 14 residues. J gave up 3 bases and V 4 bases, and 4 bases lay outside the gene matches. The CDR3: CASSRRTSDYEQYF. CDR3 nucleotides: TGCGCCAGCAGCCGACGGACTAGCGACTACGAGCAGTACTTC.

The chain uses TRBV6-1 and TRBJ1-1; D remains ambiguous. Trimming took 7 bases from V and 0 from J, leaving 9 bases between them. The length of the CDR3 is 13 residues. Germline V gene data show CDR1 as MNHNS and CDR2 as SASEGT. CDR3 amino acids: CASTLSVNTEAFF. The CDR3 DNA sequence: TGTGCCAGCACCCTGTCCGTGAACACTGAAGCTTTCTTT.

This chain links TRBV9 with TRBJ2-5; D unclear. The J call may be in error: the DNA end matches TRBJ2-7 better. The V gene's germline CDR1 is SGDLS and CDR2 YYNGEE. The CDR3 sequence is 15 residues long. The CDR3 DNA reads TGTGCCAGCAGCGTAGGCCTGGTCGCTTCCTACGAGCAGTACTTC. Its protein product is CASSVGLVASYEQYF.

The genes are TRBV4-3 and TRBJ2-1, with D perhaps matching TRBD1 (6 bases). Germline V gene sequence: CDR1 LGHNA, CDR2 YSLEER. The CDR3 length is 21 residues. The V and J ends lost 3 bases and 4 bases respectively, with 31 bases between them. CDR3 in DNA: TGCGCCAGCAGCCAGGTCTATACAGGGTCGGGATATACATCCCTATACAATGAGCAGTTCTTC. As protein: CASSQVYTGSGYTSLYNEQFF.

The J gene is TRBJ2-7, the V gene TRBV5-1; TRBD1 matches at 9 bases. Per germline, CDR1 SGHRS and CDR2 YFSETQ. The CDR3 has 16 residues. The V gene end was trimmed by 4 bases and the J gene end by 0 bases; junction bases not matched to a gene: 8. The CDR3 bases are TGCGCCAGCAGCACCGCCGGGACAGGGTCCTCCTACGAGCAGTACTTC. Protein: CASSTAGTGSSYEQYF. Looking up the rest from reference TRBV5-1 and TRBJ2-7 gives the full variable domain: KAGVTQTPRYLIKTRGQQVTLSCSPISGHRSVSWYQQTPGQGLQFLFEYFSETQRNKGNFPGRFSGRQFSNSRSEMNVSTLELGDSALYLCASSTAGTGSSYEQYFGPGTRLTVT.

V gene TRBV5-1 combines with J gene TRBJ2-1; possibly TRBD1 for D (6 bases). Trimming took off 5 bases at V and 3 bases at J, with 12 bases between the two ends. The CDR3 covers 14 residues. CDR1 is SGHRS and CDR2 is YFSETQ in the germline V gene. CDR3: CASSTGLVYNEQFF. The CDR3 DNA reads TGCGCCAGCAGTACAGGGCTCGTCTACAATGAGCAGTTCTTC.